This T cell receptor beta chain was recovered during a study of blood T cell repertoires in COVID-19. Study overall: Acute and convalescent COVID-19 specimens originated in the United States, Italy and Spain. T cells, B-cell-depleted T cells, or PBMCs provided the cDNA or gDNA that served as material.

In the original workflow: Amplified reference gene primers provided the basis for estimating nucleated cell counts. Sequenced by immunoSEQ multiplex PCR; TCRdb stores in-frame clones only, minus some. Clone size and the V and J calls come from that table; the DNA yielded D and trimming. The table has about 40,000 clones, under 85% seen once; the top ten hold around a third. This CDR3 has 16 amino acids. J lost 2 bases, V lost 3 bases, and 8 bases had no gene match. The germline V gene encodes CDR1 SGDLS and CDR2 YYNGEE. The sample was peripheral blood. The sequence came from an elderly woman with acute or convalescent COVID-19. The rearrangement joins TRBV9 to TRBJ2-1; 7 nucleotides align to TRBD2. CDR3 sequence reads: CASSAAAGTAYNEQFF. The CDR3 nucleotides read TGTGCCAGCAGCGCCGCAGCGGGAACAGCCTACAATGAGCAGTTCTTC.